The 20 T cell receptor beta chains below were found in one sample sequenced in a study of tumor-infiltrating lymphocytes in primary liver carcinoma. cDNA specific to TCR beta was made from 500 ng of total RNA, with a constant-region primer employed for priming. Three nested multiplex PCR rounds of slightly modified ARM-PCR generated TCR beta libraries. The first two PCR rounds used TRBV1-TRBV30 primers with a Cbeta primer, 10 cycles each. TCRdb reanalysed the multiplex PCR reads using MiXCR and keeps one entry per CDR3 protein. The table lists about 180,000 distinct CDR3 sequences, 60% of them singletons. Researchers drew blood RNA from unsorted whole blood and extracted germline DNA as well. Sequenced sample: peripheral blood. The receptors originated from a man between 35 and 55 years old with primary liver carcinoma and hepatitis B virus infection.

This clonotype was picked up a small number of times. V gene TRBV4-1 combines with J gene TRBJ2-2, with TRBD1 matching over 10 bases. After removal of 1 base from V and 0 bases from J, the junction contained 2 bases not matched to a gene. Germline loops: CDR1 MGHRA, CDR2 YSYEKL. The CDR3 covers 17 residues. The CDR3 DNA reads as TGCGCCAGCAGCCAAGTAGGACAGGGGGCGAACACCGGGGAGCTGTTTTTT. This encodes CASSQVGQGANTGELFF.

This clonotype was seen only once. A junction boundary mismatches the germline segment, possibly from a read error. The chain employs TRBV11-2 and TRBJ2-3; D is uncertain. The CDR3 loop spans 15 amino acids. Germline-derived CDR1 and CDR2 are SGHAT and FQNNGV. CDR3 bases: TGTGCCAGCAGCCAAACCTGGCCCCGCACAGATACGCATTATTTT. It encodes CASSQTWPRTDTHYF.

This chain connects TRBV28 to TRBJ1-6, with 7 bases identical to TRBD1. The V gene end was trimmed by 7 bases and the J gene end by 9 bases; junction bases not matched to a gene: 12. The CDR3 contains 15 residues. Germline CDR1 MDHEN, CDR2 SYDVKM. CDR3 in DNA: TGTGCCAGCATTCTGTACAGGGGAGCACCTTCACCCCTCCACTTT. This gives the protein CASILYRGAPSPLHF.

Worth noting for this clonotype: The junction departs from the called germline gene at one end, perhaps through a read error. The chain recombines TRBV11-2 with TRBJ2-1; D is ambiguous. CDR3 size: 12 residues. CDR1 SGHAT and CDR2 FQNNGV come from the germline V gene. The CDR3 loop is CASSLGPIEQSF. As DNA, the CDR3 is TGTGCCAGCAGCTTAGGGCCAATTGAGCAGTCCTTT.

This clonotype came up a few times. The chain combines TRBV14 with TRBJ2-7; 7 bases are shared with TRBD1. The CDR3 runs to 13 residues. Trimming removed 8 bases from V and 2 bases from J; junction bases left unmatched: 6. Germline assignment: CDR1 SGHDN and CDR2 FVKESK. This chain's CDR3 is CASRGQSTYEQYF. As DNA, the CDR3 is TGTGCCAGCCGGGGACAGTCTACCTACGAGCAGTACTTC.

The chain combines TRBV11-2 with TRBJ2-1, with D maybe TRBD2 (6 bases). The CDR3 runs to 16 residues. Deletions cut 6 bases from V and 3 bases from J, with 18 bases between. The germline gives CDR1 SGHAT, CDR2 FQNNGV. CDR3: CASSQLPSSDYNEQFF. The CDR3 DNA is TGTGCCAGCAGTCAACTCCCGTCTAGCGACTACAATGAGCAGTTCTTC.

This rearrangement joins TRBV30 to TRBJ2-5; 8 bases line up with TRBD2. This CDR3 is built from 15 residues. Germline values: CDR1 GTSNPN, CDR2 SVGIG (reference sequence). After removal of 0 bases from V and 4 bases from J, the junction contained 7 bases not matched to a gene. This CDR3 is CAWSVPGAGGETQYF. Here the CDR3 DNA reads TGTGCCTGGAGTGTACCAGGGGCGGGAGGAGAGACCCAGTACTTC.

This clonotype was detected only once. It is likely a read error, because the conserved phenylalanine at the end of the CDR3 is missing. This chain links TRBV11-2 with TRBJ2-3; TRBD2 aligns across 11 bases. With 7 bases clipped from V and 2 bases from J, the junction kept 5 bases outside the gene matches. The CDR3 is 15 residues long. Germline-derived CDR1 and CDR2 are SGHAT and FQNNGV. The CDR3 sequence is CASNLTSGITDTQYL. Here the CDR3 DNA reads TGTGCCAGCAACTTGACTAGCGGGATCACAGATACGCAGTATCTT.

Of note for this clonotype: The CDR3 does not end in the conserved phenylalanine or tryptophan, so this is likely a read error. This rearrangement joins TRBV29-1 to TRBJ2-1; TRBD1 or TRBD2 may be the D gene (5 bases each). Looked up from germline, CDR1 is SQVTM and CDR2 is ANQGSEA. The CDR3 spans 12 residues. This CDR3 is CRVDEGYNEQFS. The DNA of the CDR3 is TGCAGGGTTGACGAGGGGTACAATGAGCAGTTCTCC.

This sequence joins TRBV6-5 and TRBJ1-3; a weak D match, TRBD1 (6 bases). The CDR3 loop spans 14 amino acids. V shed 5 bases and J shed 2 bases, with 10 bases lying between them. The germline CDR1 and CDR2 sequences are MNHEY and SVGAGI. The CDR3 protein is CASSPEGAGNTIYF. Written as DNA, the CDR3 is TGTGCCAGCAGTCCCGAGGGGGCTGGAAACACCATATATTTT.

Concerning this clonotype itself: A read error may account for a junction end that differs from germline. The chain has TRBV11-2 and TRBJ2-3; D assignment may be TRBD1 or TRBD2 (5 bases each). There are 18 residues in the CDR3. CDR1 and CDR2 (germline): SGHAT, FQNNGV. The CDR3 sequence is CASSFRSSWGTGTDKQYF. CDR3 DNA: TGTGCCAGCAGCTTCAGGAGTAGTTGGGGGACGGGCACAGATAAGCAGTATTTT.

The chain combines TRBV29-1 with TRBJ2-7, with a possible D match to TRBD2 (6 bases). The CDR3 extends over 12 amino acids. From germline, CDR1 is SQVTM and CDR2 ANQGSEA. The V gene lost 4 bases and the J gene lost 3 bases, with 10 bases spanning the gap. The CDR3 nucleotides read TGCAGCGTTGGGGGGGACGGCTACGAGCAGTACTTC. Its translation is CSVGGDGYEQYF.

Note on this clonotype: Being one base from a much bigger clone, this may be a read error. This chain uses TRBV11-2 with TRBJ2-2; TRBD2 matches 9 bases. J gave up 6 bases and V 7 bases, and 12 bases lay outside the gene matches. The CDR3 sequence is 16 residues long. Germline V gene data show CDR1 as SGHAT and CDR2 as FQNNGV. The CDR3: CASNISLAGLSGELFF. DNA for the CDR3: TGTGCCAGCAACATTAGCCTAGCGGGATTATCCGGGGAGCTGTTTTTT.

A note on this clonotype: The junction and the germline gene differ at one end; a read error may be behind it. The chain carries TRBV11-2 and TRBJ2-2; 9 nucleotides line up with TRBD2. The CDR3 has 15 amino acids. Germline CDR1 SGHAT, CDR2 FQNNGV. The CDR3 reads CACSCGGGNVGELFF. In DNA form, the CDR3 reads TGTGCCTGCAGCTGCGGGGGGGGGAATGTCGGGGAGCTGTTTTTT.

The chain carries TRBV6-5 and TRBJ1-1; possibly TRBD1 for D (6 bases). This CDR3 region has 15 residues. V lost 4 bases and J lost 4, with 16 bases in between. Germline-derived CDR1 and CDR2 are MNHEY and SVGAGI. The CDR3 spells CASSFHRGRGTEAFF. The DNA for the CDR3 is TGTGCCAGCAGTTTCCACCGTGGCAGGGGCACTGAAGCTTTCTTT.

Worth noting for this clonotype: A read error may account for a junction end that differs from germline. The CDR3 sequence is CASSLTYGVYEQYF. The DNA of the CDR3 is TGTGCCAGTAGCTTAACCTACGGAGTCTACGAGCAATACTTC. This chain joins TRBV11-2 and TRBJ2-7; D is undetermined. CDR1 is SGHAT, CDR2 FQNNGV, per germline. This CDR3 comprises 14 residues. Filled out from reference TRBV11-2 and TRBJ2-7, the complete variable domain reads EAGVAQSPRYKIIEKRQSVAFWCNPISGHATLYWYQQILGQGPKLLIQFQNNGVVDDSQLPKDRFSAERLKGVDSTLKIQPAKLEDSAVYLCASSLTYGVYEQYFGPGTRLTVT.

This clonotype was picked up a small number of times. The gene calls are TRBV12-3 or TRBV12-4 and TRBJ2-1, with D possibly matching TRBD2 (6 bases). V lost 7 bases and J lost 0, with 10 bases in between. The CDR3 covers 14 residues. CDR3 coding DNA: TGTGCCAGCACGGCGGGAAGCTCCTACAATGAGCAGTTCTTC. This sequence encodes CASTAGSSYNEQFF.

This chain connects TRBV5-5 to TRBJ2-1, with 8 bases matching TRBD2. The trim removed 3 bases at V and 4 bases at J, leaving 3 bases unmatched. CDR1 SGHKS and CDR2 YYEKEE come from the germline V gene (reference sequence). The CDR3 is 14 amino acids. The CDR3 here is CASSSTSGYNEQFF. CDR3 sequence (DNA): TGTGCCAGCAGCTCCACTAGCGGATACAATGAGCAGTTCTTC.

As concerns this clonotype: A read error may produce the germline difference seen at one junction end. The CDR3 nucleotides read TGCGCCAGCAGGACAGCCAGCACTGAAGCTCTCTTT. This translates into CASRTASTEALF. This chain joins TRBV4-1 and TRBJ1-1, with D possibly TRBD1 on 5 matching bases. The CDR3 loop spans 12 amino acids. Germline loops: CDR1 MGHRA, CDR2 YSYEKL.

Comments on this clonotype: This could be a read error, since a much larger clone is one nucleotide away. The CDR3 sequence is CTSSQDEDEQSAGELFF. For the CDR3, the DNA is TGTACCAGCAGCCAAGACGAGGACGAGCAGTCAGCCGGGGAGCTGTTTTTT. J is TRBJ2-2 and V is TRBV4-2; no definite D call. The CDR3 length is 17 residues. Germline lookup yields CDR1 LGHNA and CDR2 YNFKEQ.